This T cell receptor (beta chain) was obtained from a study of vaccination effects on CD4 cells after COVID-19. Overall study results and limits: Small numbers of convalescent patients limited the study. It also lacked early post-infection timepoints. Pronounced clonal contraction occurred in clones induced by infection and by vaccine late after vaccination.

Trimming left V 5 bases short and J 1 base short, with 10 bases between. Looked up from germline, CDR1 is SGHRS and CDR2 is YFSETQ. The CDR3 sequence is 14 residues long. Using viral peptide pools, the ViraFEST assay grew out antigen-specific CD4+ T cells prior to sequencing. Upon completion of 10 to 11 days in culture, CD4+ T cells were isolated. Among the vaccine recipients, none had a prior SARS-CoV-2 infection, and nucleocapsid antibodies were negative. Points on this clone: Its specificity is not known.

Data came from immunoSEQ multiplex PCR; TCRdb stores just in-frame clones and leaves some out. Here the sample spans 65,000 or so clones, roughly four fifths being singletons. The starting material was CD4+ T cells from PBMCs cultured with HCoV-NL63 spike peptides, obtained before COVID-19 vaccination. The clonotype was recovered from a human donor who received a COVID-19 vaccine. The rearrangement links TRBV5-1 to TRBJ2-1, with D hard to call. The CDR3 region is CASSSEKSYNEQFF. The CDR3 bases are TGCGCCAGCAGTTCAGAGAAGTCCTACAATGAGCAGTTCTTC.